This TCR beta chain was retrieved from a study of T cell repertoires in cytomegalovirus infection. Each CDR3 protein is one row after TCRdb ran MiXCR on the reads. The data contain hundreds of thousands of distinct CDR3 sequences, about 42% of them singletons. Study-wide results and limits: Individuals carrying CMV plus the relevant HLA were identified by cumulative frequency of public TCR beta families.

Note on this clonotype: What it binds is not known.

This CDR3 comprises 15 residues. Trimming removed 4 bases from V and 1 base from J; junction bases left unmatched: 4. Germline loops: CDR1 SGHTA, CDR2 FQGNSA. The chain joins TRBV7-2 to TRBJ2-1; TRBD2 agrees at 7 bases. The sequence came from a human donor in good health (CMV status not recorded). Some clones in this sample may be carry-over from other donors' samples. This specimen was cultured PBMCs, taken from culture after CMV antigen stimulation. The CDR3 here is CASSSGLVSYNEQFF. DNA of the CDR3: TGTGCCAGCAGCTCCGGACTAGTGTCCTACAATGAGCAGTTCTTC.